This record looks at one TCR beta chain sequence and its context. The target antigen is unknown. Sequencing was performed with immunoSEQ multiplex PCR; in TCRdb, only in-frame clones are kept and a portion is missing. The sample contains approximately 4,700 clones, roughly 80% of which appear only once. The CDR3 loop spans 14 amino acids. The V gene's germline CDR1 is SEHNR and CDR2 FQNEAQ (reference sequence). V trimming: 2 bases; J trimming: 5 bases; junction bases outside the gene matches: 2. The sample is drawn from a study of T cell repertoires in ileal Crohn's disease. Study as a whole: Surgery for a complication: stricturing in about 60%, penetrating in about 40%.

Study results and caveats: Endoscopic recurrence occurred in every patient whose clonality exceeded 26.8%. High-frequency clones were more common in sorted CD8 than CD4 cells. Active smokers at surgery had more clonal expansions than non-smokers.

The chain couples TRBV7-9 to TRBJ2-1; TRBD1 aligns across 8 bases. Sequencing used ileal tissue. This TCR was sampled from an adult with Crohn's disease. The CDR3 spells CASSLTQGDNEQFF. The CDR3 coding sequence is TGTGCCAGCAGCTTAACACAGGGGGACAATGAGCAGTTCTTC.